One and the same sample provided the 20 T cell receptor beta chains below, sequenced in a study of cytomegalovirus exposure and HLA in healthy donors. This PCR relied on a set of 60 Vbeta primers and 13 Jbeta primers. The method was immunoSEQ multiplex PCR; TCRdb's version includes in-frame clones alone and lacks a portion of them. The sample records 170,000 or so clones, under 80% being singletons. Sample: PBMCs. The origin of the receptors is a woman aged 50 to 60 in good health and CMV-seropositive.

The gene calls are TRBV27 and TRBJ2-7; 8 nucleotides line up with TRBD1. J lost 1 base, V lost 6 bases, and 5 bases had no gene match. Germline CDR1 MNHEY, CDR2 SMNVEV (reference sequence). This CDR3 is 14 amino acids long. This CDR3 reads CASSPDRGSYEQYF. CDR3 in DNA: TGTGCCAGCAGCCCAGACAGGGGATCCTACGAGCAGTACTTC.

CDR3 DNA: TGCGCCAGCAGCCAAGAAAGGGGGCCCTCCTACGAGCAGTACTTC. The encoded protein is CASSQERGPSYEQYF. The chain employs TRBV4-1 and TRBJ2-7; 7 bases align to TRBD1. J gave up 0 bases and V 0 bases, and 2 bases lay outside the gene matches. This CDR3 has 15 residues. Germline V CDR1 and CDR2: MGHRA, YSYEKL.

This clone was detected only a few times. The chain links TRBV5-4 to TRBJ2-5, with D perhaps matching TRBD2 (7 bases). Trimming took 6 bases from V and 5 from J, leaving 20 bases between them. The CDR3 runs 15 residues. CDR1 is SGHNT, CDR2 YYREEE, per germline (reference sequence). The CDR3 reads CASTDRRGGSETQYF. The CDR3, as DNA: TGTGCCAGCACTGACCGGAGGGGGGGCAGTGAGACCCAGTACTTC.

The rearrangement joins TRBV4-1 to TRBJ2-7, with TRBD2 matching 9 bases. The CDR3 consists of 14 residues. V was clipped by 1 base and J by 7 bases; unmatched bases: 5. Germline CDR1 is MGHRA and CDR2 is YSYEKL. CDR3: CASSQVAGVGEQYF. DNA of the CDR3: TGCGCCAGCAGCCAAGTAGCGGGGGTGGGGGAGCAGTACTTC.

Note on this clone: At the DNA level, this CDR3 is encoded by other sequences in the same sample as well. The rearrangement links TRBV6-1 to TRBJ1-2; D remains unclear. V lost 0 bases to trimming and J lost 0 bases, with 8 bases between them. CDR3 length: 15 residues. Germline CDR1 is MNHNS and CDR2 is SASEGT. Here the CDR3 reads CASSEARTANYGYTF. The CDR3 DNA follows: TGTGCCAGCAGTGAAGCCCGGACTGCTAACTATGGCTACACCTTC.

The chain carries TRBV10-1 and TRBJ1-1, with TRBD1 identical over 7 bases. The V gene's germline CDR1 is WNHNN and CDR2 SYGVQD (reference sequence). The CDR3 is 13 amino acids. Trimming at V came to 5 bases and at J to 6 bases, leaving 6 bases not matched to a gene. The CDR3 DNA sequence: TGCGCCAGCAGTCCCATCAGGGGGGCTGAAGCTTTCTTT. Protein sequence: CASSPIRGAEAFF.

This chain links TRBV7-8 with TRBJ1-2; D perhaps matches TRBD1 (5 bases). Looked up from germline, CDR1 is SGHVS and CDR2 is FQNEAQ. This CDR3 has 17 residues. Trimming stripped 5 bases from V and 6 bases from J, with 25 bases between. As DNA, the CDR3 is TGTGCCAGCAGCCTACTTTACGCAGTTGGACAAGTCGATGGCTACACCTTC. Protein: CASSLLYAVGQVDGYTF.

V gene TRBV30 combines with J gene TRBJ2-5; D is ambiguous. Trimming removed 0 bases at V and 1 base at J, with 6 bases between. The germline CDR1 and CDR2 sequences are GTSNPN and SVGIG (reference sequence). This CDR3 is 13 amino acids long. CDR3 coding DNA: TGTGCCTGGAGTGTAAACAGCCAAGAGACCCAGTACTTC. It is translated as CAWSVNSQETQYF.

The chain couples TRBV7-6 to TRBJ1-5; maybe TRBD1 (5 bases). CDR3 size: 14 residues. Germline CDR1 reads SGHVS; CDR2 reads FNYEAQ. V lost 4 bases, J lost 4 bases, and 11 bases lay in between. Here the CDR3 DNA reads TGTGCCAGCAGCTCCGGGGGAAGGAATCAGCCCCAGCATTTT. It is translated as CASSSGGRNQPQHF.

This clone came up a few times. The V and J genes are TRBV5-1 and TRBJ2-2, with TRBD1 identical over 8 bases. The CDR3 runs 16 residues. Trimming took 4 bases from V and 0 from J; bases not matched to a gene: 5. The germline V gene encodes CDR1 SGHRS and CDR2 YFSETQ. DNA of the CDR3: TGCGCCAGCAGCCACGGACAGGGACCGAACACCGGGGAGCTGTTTTTT. This translates into CASSHGQGPNTGELFF.

The V call is TRBV7-9, the J call TRBJ2-5, with D possibly TRBD2 on 6 matching bases. This CDR3 spans 15 amino acids. Trimming cost V 5 bases and J 5 bases, with 18 bases left between them. Germline CDR1 is SEHNR and CDR2 is FQNEAQ (reference sequence). The CDR3 sequence: CASSPFRDFTETQYF. The CDR3 nucleotides read TGTGCCAGCAGCCCCTTCCGGGACTTTACGGAGACCCAGTACTTC.

This clone showed up just a few times. The rearrangement joins TRBV19 to TRBJ1-4; the D gene is possibly TRBD1 (6 bases). Germline V gives CDR1 LNHDA, CDR2 SQIVND (reference sequence). This CDR3 contains 15 residues. Trimming removed 10 bases from V and 6 bases from J, with 21 bases in between. In DNA form, the CDR3 reads TGTGCCACTACAAGGGGGTCTCCACGTTATGAAAAACTGTTTTTT. Translating it yields CATTRGSPRYEKLFF.

The rearrangement links TRBV7-6 to TRBJ1-4; the match to TRBD1 covers 11 bases. The CDR3 covers 15 residues. With 1 base clipped from V and 7 bases from J, the junction kept 2 bases outside the gene matches. In germline, CDR1 is SGHVS, CDR2 FNYEAQ. CDR3 in DNA: TGTGCCAGCAGCTTAGTGGGGACAGGGGGTGAAAAACTGTTTTTT. It encodes CASSLVGTGGEKLFF.

This clone was observed once. The chain combines TRBV19 with TRBJ1-1; D is possibly TRBD1 (5 bases). The CDR3 is 13 residues long. The ends were cut back, 10 bases at V and 1 base at J, with 13 bases in the middle. Germline assignment: CDR1 LNHDA and CDR2 SQIVND (reference sequence). As DNA, the CDR3 is TGTGCCACCCGGGGGGTTCAGAACACTGAAGCTTTCTTT. The encoded protein is CATRGVQNTEAFF.

As to this clone: One end of the junction varies from germline; a read error may be responsible. This chain links TRBV7-7 with TRBJ2-5; 13 positions agree with TRBD2. The CDR3 sequence is 17 residues long. The V gene's germline CDR1 is SSHAT and CDR2 FNYEAQ (reference sequence). The CDR3 loop reads CASSQTTSGGAGETQYF. CDR3 DNA: TGTGCTAGCAGCCAGACTACTAGCGGGGGGGCCGGGGAGACCCAGTACTTC.

In DNA form, the CDR3 reads TGCGCCAGCAGCTTGGGATTAGCGGGCGGCGACGAGCAGTACTTC. Protein sequence: CASSLGLAGGDEQYF. The chain combines TRBV5-1 with TRBJ2-7, with 7 bases lining up with TRBD2. V shed 0 bases, J shed 5 bases, and the junction held 8 bases outside the gene matches. This CDR3 is 15 amino acids long. The germline CDR1 and CDR2 sequences are SGHRS and YFSETQ. The full variable domain, rest sourced from reference TRBV5-1 and TRBJ2-7, is KAGVTQTPRYLIKTRGQQVTLSCSPISGHRSVSWYQQTPGQGLQFLFEYFSETQRNKGNFPGRFSGRQFSNSRSEMNVSTLELGDSALYLCASSLGLAGGDEQYFGPGTRLTVT.

The CDR3: CASSPGTGDSYEQYF. The CDR3 bases are TGTGCCAGCAGCCCCGGGACAGGGGACTCCTACGAGCAGTACTTC. This sequence joins TRBV5-5 and TRBJ2-7; 10 positions match TRBD1. After removal of 4 bases from V and 0 bases from J, the junction contained 4 bases not matched to a gene. The CDR3 runs to 15 residues. Germline CDR1 reads SGHKS; CDR2 reads YYEKEE (reference sequence).

The V gene is TRBV5-1, the J gene TRBJ2-1, with TRBD2 matching over 11 bases. The CDR3 runs to 15 residues. Germline CDR1 reads SGHRS; CDR2 reads YFSETQ. V shed 2 bases, J shed 7 bases, and the junction held 5 bases outside the gene matches. The DNA for the CDR3 is TGCGCCAGCAGCTTAGTAGCGGGGGGGCAGAATGAGCAGTTCTTC. Its protein product is CASSLVAGGQNEQFF.

This chain uses TRBV6-1 with TRBJ1-2; 7 positions agree with TRBD1. With V trimmed by 3 bases and J by 6 bases, 4 bases remained unmatched. The germline V gene has CDR1 MNHNS and CDR2 SASEGT. The CDR3 sequence is 13 residues long. The CDR3 region has the DNA TGTGCCAGCAGTGAGACAGGGTCCGATGGCTACACCTTC. It specifies CASSETGSDGYTF.

This clone was seen only a few times. V gene TRBV10-3 combines with J gene TRBJ1-6, with 7 bases matching TRBD1. V lost 3 bases and J lost 7; bases outside the gene matches: 3. The CDR3 contains 14 residues. CDR1 ENHRY and CDR2 SYGVKD come from the germline V gene. CDR3 DNA: TGTGCCATCAGTGACGACAGGGCAAATTCACCCCTCCACTTT. Its protein is CAISDDRANSPLHF.